The text below deals with one TCR beta chain. The target antigen is unknown. The time point was: newly diagnosed, previously untreated cHL patient sample. Out of thawed PBMCs, magnetic negative selection purified CD4+ T cells. Comparison PBMCs came from previously untreated, newly diagnosed classical Hodgkin lymphoma patients. The record originates from a study of PD-1 blockade in classical Hodgkin lymphoma. Study findings and constraints: Differences between repertoires have undefined causes, possibly disease activity or prior therapy. As was reported, newly diagnosed patients showed lower baseline TCR diversity than healthy donors did.

Profiled with immunoSEQ multiplex PCR; TCRdb holds only in-frame clones, not every one. The sample shows roughly 23,000 clones, approximately 90% of them seen only once. After removal of 5 bases from V and 7 bases from J, the junction contained 16 bases not matched to a gene. The CDR3 has 17 amino acids. Germline CDR1 SGHTA, CDR2 FQGNSA. This rearrangement joins TRBV7-2 to TRBJ2-2, with TRBD1 matching over 7 bases. The origin of this receptor is a human donor with classical Hodgkin lymphoma. Specimen: CD4+ T cells from blood. The CDR3 region is CASSPDRVRAYVGELFF. The CDR3 DNA reads as TGTGCCAGCAGCCCCGACAGGGTTCGGGCGTATGTCGGGGAGCTGTTTTTT.